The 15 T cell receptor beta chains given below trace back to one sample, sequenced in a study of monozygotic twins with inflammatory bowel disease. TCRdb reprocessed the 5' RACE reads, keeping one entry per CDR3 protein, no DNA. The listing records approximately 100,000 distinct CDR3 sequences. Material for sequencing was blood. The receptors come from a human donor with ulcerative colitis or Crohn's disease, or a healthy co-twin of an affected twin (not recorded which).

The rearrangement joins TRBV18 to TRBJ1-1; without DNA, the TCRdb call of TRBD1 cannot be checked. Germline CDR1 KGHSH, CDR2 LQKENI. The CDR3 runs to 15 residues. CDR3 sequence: CASSPQPGGYTEAFF.

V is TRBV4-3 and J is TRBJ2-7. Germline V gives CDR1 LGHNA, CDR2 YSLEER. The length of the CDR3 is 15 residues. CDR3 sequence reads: CASSLDGNTYYEQYF.

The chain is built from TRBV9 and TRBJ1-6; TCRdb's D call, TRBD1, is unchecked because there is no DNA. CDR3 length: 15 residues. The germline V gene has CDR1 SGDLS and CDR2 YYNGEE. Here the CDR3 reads CASSVDQGRGSPLHF.

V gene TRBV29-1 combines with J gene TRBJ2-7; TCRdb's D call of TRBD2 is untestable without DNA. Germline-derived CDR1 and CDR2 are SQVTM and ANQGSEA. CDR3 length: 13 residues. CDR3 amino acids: CSVPGTSRSEQYF.

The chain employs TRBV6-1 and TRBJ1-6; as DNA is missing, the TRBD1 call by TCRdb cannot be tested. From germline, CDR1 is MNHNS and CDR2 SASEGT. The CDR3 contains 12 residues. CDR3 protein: CASNGGNSPLHF.

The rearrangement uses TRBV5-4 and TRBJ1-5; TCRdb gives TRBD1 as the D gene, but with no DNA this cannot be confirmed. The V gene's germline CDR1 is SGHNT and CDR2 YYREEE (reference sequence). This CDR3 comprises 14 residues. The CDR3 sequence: CASNIQGAPEPQHF. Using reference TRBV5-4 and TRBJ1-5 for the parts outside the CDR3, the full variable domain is ETGVTQSPTHLIKTRGQQVTLRCSSQSGHNTVSWYQQALGQGPQFIFQYYREEENGRGNFPPRFSGLQFPNYSSELNVNALELDDSALYLCASNIQGAPEPQHFGDGTRLSIL.

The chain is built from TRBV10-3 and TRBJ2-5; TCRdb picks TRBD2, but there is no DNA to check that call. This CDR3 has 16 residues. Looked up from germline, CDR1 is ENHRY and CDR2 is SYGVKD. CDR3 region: CAISESLAGVQETQYF.

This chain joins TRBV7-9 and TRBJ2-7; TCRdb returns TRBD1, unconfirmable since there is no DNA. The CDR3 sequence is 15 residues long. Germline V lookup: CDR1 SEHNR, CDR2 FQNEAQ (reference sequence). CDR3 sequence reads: CASSFWDRGGYEQYF.

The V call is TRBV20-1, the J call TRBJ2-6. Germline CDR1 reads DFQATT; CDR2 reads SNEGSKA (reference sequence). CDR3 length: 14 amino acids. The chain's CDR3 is CSASLVSGANVLTF.

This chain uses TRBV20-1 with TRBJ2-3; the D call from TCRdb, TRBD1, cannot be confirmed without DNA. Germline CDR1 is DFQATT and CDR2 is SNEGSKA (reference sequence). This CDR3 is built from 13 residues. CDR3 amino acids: CSAFDRPTDTQYF.

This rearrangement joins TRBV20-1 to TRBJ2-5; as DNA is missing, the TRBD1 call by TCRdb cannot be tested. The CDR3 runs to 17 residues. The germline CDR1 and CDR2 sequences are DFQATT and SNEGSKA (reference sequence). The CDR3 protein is CSARIGQTKRYQETQYF.

The CDR3: CASSRFRGAAGYTF. The chain links TRBV12-3 or TRBV12-4 to TRBJ1-2; the D call of TRBD1 rests on TCRdb alone, since no DNA is present to check it. The CDR3 is 14 amino acids.

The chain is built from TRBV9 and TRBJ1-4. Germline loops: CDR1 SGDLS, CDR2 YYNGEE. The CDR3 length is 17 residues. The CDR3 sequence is CASSVEPRIRTNEKLFF.

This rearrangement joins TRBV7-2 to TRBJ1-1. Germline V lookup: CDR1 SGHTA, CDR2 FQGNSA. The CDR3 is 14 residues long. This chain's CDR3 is CASSLVPGSTEAFF. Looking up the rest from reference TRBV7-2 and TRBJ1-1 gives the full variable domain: GAGVSQSPSNKVTEKGKDVELRCDPISGHTALYWYRQSLGQGLEFLIYFQGNSAPDKSGLPSDRFSAERTGGSVSTLTIQRTQQEDSAVYLCASSLVPGSTEAFFGQGTRLTVV.

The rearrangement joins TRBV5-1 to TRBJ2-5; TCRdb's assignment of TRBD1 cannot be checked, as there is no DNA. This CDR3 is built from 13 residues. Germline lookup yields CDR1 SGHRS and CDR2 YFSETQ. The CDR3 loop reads CASSPGSQETQYF.